Presented here are 5 T cell receptor beta chains from one specimen sequenced in a study of Ad26.COV2.S vaccination and SARS-CoV-2 variants. Repertoires were generated with immunoSEQ multiplex PCR, while TCRdb's copy carries only in-frame clones and drops some. The sample lists approximately 410,000 clones; roughly 88% were seen once. Treatment denoted: roughly 18 received Ad26.COV2.S at low or high dose, single or two shots; 5 received placebo; per-sample allocation not given. Collection of the samples took place on day 63 after the first injection of vaccine or placebo. This material consisted of peripheral blood, taken in a trial of Ad26.COV2.S vaccine versus placebo. The source of these receptors is a person between 18 and 59 years old who received the Ad26.COV2.S COVID-19 vaccine or a placebo.

The V call is TRBV5-1, the J call TRBJ1-6; D not certain. Germline CDR1 SGHRS, CDR2 YFSETQ. V was trimmed by 0 bases and J by 13 bases, leaving 11 bases between them. The CDR3 extends over 13 amino acids. The CDR3 region is CASSLGQPDPLHF. The DNA of the CDR3 is TGCGCCAGCAGCTTGGGGCAGCCGGACCCCCTCCACTTT. Based on the CDR3 plus reference TRBV5-1 and TRBJ1-6, the full variable domain is KAGVTQTPRYLIKTRGQQVTLSCSPISGHRSVSWYQQTPGQGLQFLFEYFSETQRNKGNFPGRFSGRQFSNSRSEMNVSTLELGDSALYLCASSLGQPDPLHFGNGTRLTVT.

This clone has just a few counts. The chain combines TRBV28 with TRBJ1-2; 8 bases map to TRBD1. Germline CDR1 reads MDHEN; CDR2 reads SYDVKM. The length of the CDR3 is 17 residues. V was pared by 3 bases and J by 8 bases, with 17 bases of the junction left unmatched. The CDR3 here is CASSFSRGRLLSSGYTF. CDR3 sequence (DNA): TGTGCCAGCAGTTTCTCCAGGGGGCGGCTATTGAGTTCGGGCTACACCTTC.

The gene calls are TRBV10-3 and TRBJ1-5; 7 bases align to TRBD1. The CDR3 extends over 15 amino acids. V dropped 3 bases and J dropped 4; count of bases not matched to a gene: 6. Per the germline V gene, CDR1 is ENHRY and CDR2 is SYGVKD. CDR3 nucleotides: TGTGCCATCAGTGAACAGACAGGGTCGAATCAGCCCCAGCATTTT. Amino acid sequence: CAISEQTGSNQPQHF.

The J gene is TRBJ1-4, the V gene TRBV7-2; D ambiguous. Trimming pared 2 bases from V and 6 bases from J, leaving 10 bases between. CDR3 length: 14 amino acids. CDR1 is SGHTA, CDR2 FQGNSA, per germline. The CDR3 protein is CASSLMVGYEKLFF. In DNA form, the CDR3 reads TGTGCCAGCAGCTTAATGGTGGGCTATGAAAAACTGTTTTTT.

The genes are TRBV5-5 and TRBJ2-6; 8 bases align to TRBD1. V shed 4 bases, J shed 0 bases, and the junction held 9 bases outside the gene matches. In germline, CDR1 is SGHKS, CDR2 YYEKEE (reference sequence). The CDR3 spans 18 residues. CDR3 residues: CASSRPGTGGSGANVLTF. The CDR3 coding sequence is TGTGCCAGCAGCAGACCCGGGACAGGCGGCTCTGGGGCCAACGTCCTGACTTTC. Filled out from reference TRBV5-5 and TRBJ2-6, the complete variable domain reads DAGVTQSPTHLIKTRGQQVTLRCSPISGHKSVSWYQQVLGQGPQFIFQYYEKEERGRGNFPDRFSARQFPNYSSELNVNALLLGDSALYLCASSRPGTGGSGANVLTFGAGSRLTVL.